This T cell receptor beta chain was sequenced during a study of T cell changes during pregnancy in multiple sclerosis. Germline CDR1 and CDR2: SGHKS and YYEKEE (reference sequence). V was pared by 2 bases and J by 2 bases, with 12 bases between. The CDR3 extends over 15 amino acids. There are a few counts of this clone. Clones were read by immunoSEQ multiplex PCR, and TCRdb kept only the in-frame ones, dropping some. The data hold 70,000 or so clones, with under 95% observed a single time. This specimen consisted of CD4+ T cells from peripheral blood mononuclear cells, obtained before pregnancy. The sequence came from a female donor with multiple sclerosis, enrolled in a pregnancy study. The chain links TRBV5-5 to TRBJ2-3; no clear D gene. The CDR3 DNA reads TGTGCCAGCAGCTTTAGTGGTTTCTACACAGATACGCAGTATTTT. Translated: CASSFSGFYTDTQYF.